Detailed here is one T cell receptor (beta chain). During active infection, Seattle patients enrolled and were then monitored through disease. This sample is drawn from a study of blood T cell repertoires in COVID-19. Study-level information: Some COVID-19 samples were acute and others convalescent; all came from the United States, Italy and Spain. In each case, the material was cDNA or gDNA derived from T cells, B-cell-depleted T cells, or PBMCs.

Original handling: Amplification of reference gene primers was used by the study to estimate nucleated cell counts. Sequencing used immunoSEQ multiplex PCR; TCRdb keeps in-frame clones, though not all of them. The DNA gave D and trimming, while V, J and clone size come from that table. The data show some 260,000 clones, approximately 89% seen once. The V gene's germline CDR1 is SNHLY and CDR2 FYNNEI. The CDR3 loop spans 12 amino acids. V was clipped by 4 bases and J by 9 bases, with 11 bases between them. The sample taken for sequencing was peripheral blood. The chain links TRBV2 to TRBJ2-3; D might be TRBD2 (5 bases). The origin of this receptor is a woman in her seventies with COVID-19, enrolled during active disease. The CDR3 nucleotides are TGTGCCAGCAGTGTGGACTTGGGGACGCAGTATTTT. Protein product: CASSVDLGTQYF.